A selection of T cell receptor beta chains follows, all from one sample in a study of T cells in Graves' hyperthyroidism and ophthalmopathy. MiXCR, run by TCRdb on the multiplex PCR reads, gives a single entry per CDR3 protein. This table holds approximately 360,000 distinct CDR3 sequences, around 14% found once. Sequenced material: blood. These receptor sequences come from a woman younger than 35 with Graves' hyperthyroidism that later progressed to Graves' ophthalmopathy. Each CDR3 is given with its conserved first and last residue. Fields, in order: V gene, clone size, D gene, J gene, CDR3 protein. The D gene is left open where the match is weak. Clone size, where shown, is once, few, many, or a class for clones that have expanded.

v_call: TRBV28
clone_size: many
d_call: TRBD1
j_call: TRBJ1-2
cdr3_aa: CASSSGTGGYGYTF

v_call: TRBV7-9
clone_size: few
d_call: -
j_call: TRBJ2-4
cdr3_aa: CASSLDLGIVENIQYF

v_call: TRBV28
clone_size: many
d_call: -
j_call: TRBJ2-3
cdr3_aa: CASSFSLRGTDTQYF

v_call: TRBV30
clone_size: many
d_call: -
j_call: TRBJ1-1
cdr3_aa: CASNRLGQTEAFF

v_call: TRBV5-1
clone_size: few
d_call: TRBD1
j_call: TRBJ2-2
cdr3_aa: CASRRTGESTGELFF

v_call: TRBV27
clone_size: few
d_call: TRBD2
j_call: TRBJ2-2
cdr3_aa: CASSRRLAGGPGELFF

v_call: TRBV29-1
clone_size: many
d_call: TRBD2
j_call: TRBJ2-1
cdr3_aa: CSVGGGGNYNEQFF

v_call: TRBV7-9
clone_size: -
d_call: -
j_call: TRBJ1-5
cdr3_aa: CASSPLCCSNQPQHF

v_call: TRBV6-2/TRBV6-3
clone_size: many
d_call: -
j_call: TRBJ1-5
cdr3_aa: CASSLDANQPQHF

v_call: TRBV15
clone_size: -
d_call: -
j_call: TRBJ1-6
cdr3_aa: CANSLELGILGNSPLHF

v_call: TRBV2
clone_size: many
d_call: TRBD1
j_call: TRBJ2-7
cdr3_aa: CASSVDRPNSYEQYF

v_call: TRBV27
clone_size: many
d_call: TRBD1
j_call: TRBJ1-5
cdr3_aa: CASSLSAGGALYGGQPQHF

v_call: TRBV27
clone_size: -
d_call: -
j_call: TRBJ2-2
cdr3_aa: CASSLSQGSGELFF

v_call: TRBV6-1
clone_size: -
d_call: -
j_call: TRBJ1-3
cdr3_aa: CASSSGGNTIYF

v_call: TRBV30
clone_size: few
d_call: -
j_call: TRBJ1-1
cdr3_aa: CAWRFGLSTEAFF

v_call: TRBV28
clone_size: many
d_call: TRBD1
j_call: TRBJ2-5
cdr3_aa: CASSPPGQGDEETQYF

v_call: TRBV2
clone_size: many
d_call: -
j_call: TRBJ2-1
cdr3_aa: CASSGTTGTHYNEQFF

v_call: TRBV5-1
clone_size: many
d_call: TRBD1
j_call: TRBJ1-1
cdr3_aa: CASNPRTGSRSTEAFF

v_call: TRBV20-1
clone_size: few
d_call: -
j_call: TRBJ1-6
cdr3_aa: CSARDEIRQGGNSPLHF

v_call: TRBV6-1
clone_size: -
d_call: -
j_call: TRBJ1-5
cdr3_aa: CASSEFWWGVNQPQHF

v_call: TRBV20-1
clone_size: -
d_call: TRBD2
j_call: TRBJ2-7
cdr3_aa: CSARDGLAGGSEQYF

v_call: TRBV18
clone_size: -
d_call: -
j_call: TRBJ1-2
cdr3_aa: CASSPDLNYGYTF

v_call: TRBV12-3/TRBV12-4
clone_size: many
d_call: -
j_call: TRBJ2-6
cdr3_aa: CASFDSSGANVLTF

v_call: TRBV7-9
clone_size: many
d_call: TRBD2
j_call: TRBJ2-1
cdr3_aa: CASSPGAGGPEDEQFF

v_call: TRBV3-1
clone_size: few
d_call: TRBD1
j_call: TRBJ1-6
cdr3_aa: CASSQPGQGPDSPLHF

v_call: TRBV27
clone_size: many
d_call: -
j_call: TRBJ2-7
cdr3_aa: CASSLSRGGPSSYEQYF

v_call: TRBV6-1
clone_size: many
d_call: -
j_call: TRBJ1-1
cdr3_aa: CASRTAPGLTEAFF

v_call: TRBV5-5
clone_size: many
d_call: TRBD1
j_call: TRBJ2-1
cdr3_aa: CASSSAPGTGYNEQFF

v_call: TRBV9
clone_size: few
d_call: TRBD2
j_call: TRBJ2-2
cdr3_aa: CASSVEPSGNTGELFF

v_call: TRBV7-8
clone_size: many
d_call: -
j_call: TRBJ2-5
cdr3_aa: CASSTEVGGLETQYF

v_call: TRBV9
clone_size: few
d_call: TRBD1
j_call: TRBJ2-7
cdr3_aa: CASSPGGTGAYEQYF

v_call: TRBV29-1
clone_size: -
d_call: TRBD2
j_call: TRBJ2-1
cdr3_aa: CSVAGTTGNEQFF

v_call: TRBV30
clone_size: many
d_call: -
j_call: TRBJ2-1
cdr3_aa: CAWSSLGQGQFF

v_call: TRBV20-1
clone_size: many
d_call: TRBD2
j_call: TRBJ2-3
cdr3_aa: CSARDLQRESTDTQYF

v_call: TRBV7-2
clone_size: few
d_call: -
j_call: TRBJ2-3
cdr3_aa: CASSLVLLGGYSDTQYF

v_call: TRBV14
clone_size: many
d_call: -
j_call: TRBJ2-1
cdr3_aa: CASSQGSAFDNEQFF

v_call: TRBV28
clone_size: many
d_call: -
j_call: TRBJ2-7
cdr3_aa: CASSFREGGSYEQYF

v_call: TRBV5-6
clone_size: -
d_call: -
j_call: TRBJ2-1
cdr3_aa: CASSLTPRNEQSF

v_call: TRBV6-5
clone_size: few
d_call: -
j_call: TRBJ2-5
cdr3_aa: CASSYSKGGAQETQYF

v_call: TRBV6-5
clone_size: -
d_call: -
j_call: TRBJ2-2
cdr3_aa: CASSYSAGTGELFF

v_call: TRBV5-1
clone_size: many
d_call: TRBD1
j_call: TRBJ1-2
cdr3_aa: CASSLDRGNYGYTF

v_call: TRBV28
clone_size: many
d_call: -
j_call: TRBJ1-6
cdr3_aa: CASSNEPVYNSPLHF

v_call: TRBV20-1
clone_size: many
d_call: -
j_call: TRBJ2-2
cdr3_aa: CSANRRGNTGELFF

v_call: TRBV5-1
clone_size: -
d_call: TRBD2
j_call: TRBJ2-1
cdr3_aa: CASSLDYSGRGEQFF

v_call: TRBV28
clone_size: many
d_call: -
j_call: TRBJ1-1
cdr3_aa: CASSLWLSVNTEAFF

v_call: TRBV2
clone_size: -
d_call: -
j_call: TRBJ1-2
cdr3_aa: CASSVGPGANYGYTF

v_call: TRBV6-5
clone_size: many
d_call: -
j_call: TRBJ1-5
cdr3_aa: CASSYSGGDNQPQHF

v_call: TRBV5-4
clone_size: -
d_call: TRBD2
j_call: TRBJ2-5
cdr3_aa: CASTQYPMGGERETQYF

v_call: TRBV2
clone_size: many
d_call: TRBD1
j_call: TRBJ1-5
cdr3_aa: CASRKDRGSMSQPQHF

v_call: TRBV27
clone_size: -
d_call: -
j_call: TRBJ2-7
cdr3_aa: CASGESSYEQYF

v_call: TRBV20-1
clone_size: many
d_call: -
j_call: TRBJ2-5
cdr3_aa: CSASLGAYTGDGALYF

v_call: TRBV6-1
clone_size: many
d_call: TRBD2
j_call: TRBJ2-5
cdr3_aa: CASSPASGLAGGQGETQYF

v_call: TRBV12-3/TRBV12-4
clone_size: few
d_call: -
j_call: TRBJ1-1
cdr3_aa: CASSTGTETFF